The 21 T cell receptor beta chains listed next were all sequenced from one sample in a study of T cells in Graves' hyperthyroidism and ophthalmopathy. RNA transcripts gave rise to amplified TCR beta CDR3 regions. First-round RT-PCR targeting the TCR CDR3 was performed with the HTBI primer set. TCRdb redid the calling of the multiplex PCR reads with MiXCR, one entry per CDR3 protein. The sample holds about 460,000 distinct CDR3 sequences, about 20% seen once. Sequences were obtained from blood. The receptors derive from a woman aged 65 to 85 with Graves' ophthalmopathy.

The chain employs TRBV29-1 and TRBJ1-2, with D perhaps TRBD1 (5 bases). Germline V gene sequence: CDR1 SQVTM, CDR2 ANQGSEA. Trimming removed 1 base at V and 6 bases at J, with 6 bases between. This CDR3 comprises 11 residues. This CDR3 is CSVEGGDGYTF. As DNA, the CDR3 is TGCAGCGTTGAAGGGGGGGATGGCTACACCTTC.

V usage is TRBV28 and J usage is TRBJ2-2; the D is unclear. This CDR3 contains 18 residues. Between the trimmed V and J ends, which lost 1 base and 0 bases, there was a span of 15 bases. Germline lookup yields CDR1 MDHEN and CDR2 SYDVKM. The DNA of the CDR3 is TGTGCCAGCAGTTTATTTTCCCGGCAGGCACCGAACACCGGGGAGCTGTTTTTT. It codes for CASSLFSRQAPNTGELFF.

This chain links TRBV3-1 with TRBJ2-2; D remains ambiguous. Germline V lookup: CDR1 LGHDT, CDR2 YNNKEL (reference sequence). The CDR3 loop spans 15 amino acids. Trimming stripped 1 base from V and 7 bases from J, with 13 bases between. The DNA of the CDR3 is TGTGCCAGCAGCCAAGTGTTGGTGGACGGCGGGGAGCTGTTTTTT. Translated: CASSQVLVDGGELFF.

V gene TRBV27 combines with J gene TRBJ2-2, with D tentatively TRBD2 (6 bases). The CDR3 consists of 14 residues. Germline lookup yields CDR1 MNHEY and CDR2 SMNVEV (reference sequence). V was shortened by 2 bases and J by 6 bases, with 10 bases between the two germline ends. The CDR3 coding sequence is TGTGCCAGCAGTTTAGCGGGACTGGCCGGGGAGCTGTTTTTT. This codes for CASSLAGLAGELFF.

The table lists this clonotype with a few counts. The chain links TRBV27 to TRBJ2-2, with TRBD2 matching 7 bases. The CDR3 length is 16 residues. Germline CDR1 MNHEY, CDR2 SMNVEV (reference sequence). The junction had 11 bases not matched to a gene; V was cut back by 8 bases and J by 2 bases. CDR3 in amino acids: CASRWGGTTNTGELFF. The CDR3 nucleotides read TGTGCCAGCCGATGGGGTGGGACTACCAACACCGGGGAGCTGTTTTTT.

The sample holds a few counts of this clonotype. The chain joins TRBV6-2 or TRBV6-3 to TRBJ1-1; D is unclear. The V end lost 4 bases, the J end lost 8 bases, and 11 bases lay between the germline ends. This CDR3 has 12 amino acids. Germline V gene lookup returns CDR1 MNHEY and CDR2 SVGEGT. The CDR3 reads CASSSVGREAFF. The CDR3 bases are TGTGCCAGCAGTTCCGTCGGCCGCGAAGCTTTCTTT.

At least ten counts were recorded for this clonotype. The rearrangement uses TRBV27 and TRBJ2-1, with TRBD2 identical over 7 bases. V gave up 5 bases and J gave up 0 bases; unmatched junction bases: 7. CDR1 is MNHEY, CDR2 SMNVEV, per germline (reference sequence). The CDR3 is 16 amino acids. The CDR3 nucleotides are TGTGCCAGCAGTCCCCGCGGCGGGAGCTCCTACAATGAGCAGTTCTTC. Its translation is CASSPRGGSSYNEQFF.

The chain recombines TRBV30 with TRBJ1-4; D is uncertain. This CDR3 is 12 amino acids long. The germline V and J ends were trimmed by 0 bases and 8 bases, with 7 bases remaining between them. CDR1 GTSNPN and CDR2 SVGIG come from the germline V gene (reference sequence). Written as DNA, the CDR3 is TGTGCCTGGAGTGTAAATGGAGAAAAACTGTTTTTT. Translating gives CAWSVNGEKLFF.

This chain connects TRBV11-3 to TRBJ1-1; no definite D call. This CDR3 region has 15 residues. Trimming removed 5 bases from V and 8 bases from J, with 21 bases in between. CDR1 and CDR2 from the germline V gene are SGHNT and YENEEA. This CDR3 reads CASSPGGRPGREAFF. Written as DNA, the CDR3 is TGTGCCAGCAGCCCTGGCGGTCGGCCGGGGAGGGAAGCTTTCTTT.

CDR3 coding DNA: TGTGCCAGTAGTCCCTACAGGGGGGGATCGGGGCAGTACTTC. It yields the protein CASSPYRGGSGQYF. V and J are TRBV19 and TRBJ2-7, with a weak D call TRBD1 (8 bases). Between the trimmed V and J ends, which lost 5 bases and 9 bases, there was a span of 20 bases. The CDR3 has 14 residues. The germline gives CDR1 LNHDA, CDR2 SQIVND (reference sequence).

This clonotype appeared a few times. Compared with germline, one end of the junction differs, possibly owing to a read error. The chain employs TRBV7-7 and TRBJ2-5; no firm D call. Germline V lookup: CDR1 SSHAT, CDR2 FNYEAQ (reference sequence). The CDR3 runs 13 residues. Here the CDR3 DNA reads TGTGCTAGCAGCTCCCAGGCGCAAGAGACCCAGTACTTC. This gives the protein CASSSQAQETQYF. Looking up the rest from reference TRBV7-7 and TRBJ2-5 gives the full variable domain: GAGVSQSPRYKVTKRGQDVTLRCDPISSHATLYWYQQALGQGPEFLTYFNYEAQPDKSGLPSDRFSAERPEGSISTLTIQRTEQRDSAMYRCASSSQAQETQYFGPGTRLLVL.

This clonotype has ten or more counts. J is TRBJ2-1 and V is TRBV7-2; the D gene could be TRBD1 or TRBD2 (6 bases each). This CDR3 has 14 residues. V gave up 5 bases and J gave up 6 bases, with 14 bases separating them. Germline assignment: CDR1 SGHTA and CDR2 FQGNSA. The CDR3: CASSKGGLGNEQFF. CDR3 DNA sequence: TGTGCCAGCAGCAAAGGGGGGTTGGGCAATGAGCAGTTCTTC.

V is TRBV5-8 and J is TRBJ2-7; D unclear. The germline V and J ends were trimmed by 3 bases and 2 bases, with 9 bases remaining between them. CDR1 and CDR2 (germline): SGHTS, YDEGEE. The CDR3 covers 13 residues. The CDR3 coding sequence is TGTGCCAGCAGCTATCACGGTCCCTACGAGCAGTACTTC. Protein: CASSYHGPYEQYF.

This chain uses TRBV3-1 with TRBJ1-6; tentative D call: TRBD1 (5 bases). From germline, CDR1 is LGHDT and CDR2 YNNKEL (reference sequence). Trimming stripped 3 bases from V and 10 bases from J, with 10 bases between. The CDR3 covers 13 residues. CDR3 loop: CASSQHYRSPLHF. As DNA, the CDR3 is TGTGCCAGCAGCCAGCATTACAGGTCACCCCTCCACTTT.

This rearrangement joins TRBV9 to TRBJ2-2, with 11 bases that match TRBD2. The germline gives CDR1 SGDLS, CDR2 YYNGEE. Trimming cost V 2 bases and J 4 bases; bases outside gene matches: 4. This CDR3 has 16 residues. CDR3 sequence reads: CASSVSGRAGTGELFF. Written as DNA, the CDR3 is TGTGCCAGCAGCGTTAGCGGGAGGGCCGGCACCGGGGAGCTGTTTTTT.

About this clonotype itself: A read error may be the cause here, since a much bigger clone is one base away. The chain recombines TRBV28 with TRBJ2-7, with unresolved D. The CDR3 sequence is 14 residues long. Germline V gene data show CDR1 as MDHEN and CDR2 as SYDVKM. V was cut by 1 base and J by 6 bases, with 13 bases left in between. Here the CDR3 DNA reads TGTGCCAGCAGTTTATCTCACGTCCTGGGCGAGCAGTACTTC. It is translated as CASSLSHVLGEQYF.

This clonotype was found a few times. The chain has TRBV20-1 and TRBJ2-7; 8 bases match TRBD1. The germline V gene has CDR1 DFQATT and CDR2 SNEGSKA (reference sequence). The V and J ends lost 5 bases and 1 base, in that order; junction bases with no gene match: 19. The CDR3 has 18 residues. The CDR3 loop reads CSALRTGIRPMGSYEQYF. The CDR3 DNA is TGCAGTGCTCTCAGGACAGGGATTAGACCTATGGGGTCCTACGAGCAGTACTTC.

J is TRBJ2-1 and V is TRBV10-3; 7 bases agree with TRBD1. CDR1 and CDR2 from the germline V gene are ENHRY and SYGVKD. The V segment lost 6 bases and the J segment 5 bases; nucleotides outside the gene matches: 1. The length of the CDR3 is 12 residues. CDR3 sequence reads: CAIRQGNNEQFF. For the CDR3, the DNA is TGTGCCATCAGACAGGGGAACAATGAGCAGTTCTTC.

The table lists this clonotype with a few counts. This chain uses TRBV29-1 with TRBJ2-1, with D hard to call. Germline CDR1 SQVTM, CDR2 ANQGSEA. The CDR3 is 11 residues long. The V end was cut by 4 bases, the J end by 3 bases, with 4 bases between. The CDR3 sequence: CSVGLYNEQFF. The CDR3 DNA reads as TGCAGCGTTGGACTCTACAATGAGCAGTTCTTC.

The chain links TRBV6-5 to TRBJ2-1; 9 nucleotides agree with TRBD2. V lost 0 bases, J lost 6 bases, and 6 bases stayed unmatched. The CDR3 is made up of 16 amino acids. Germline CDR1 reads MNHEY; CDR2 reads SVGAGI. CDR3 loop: CASSYSRAGGFNEQFF. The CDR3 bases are TGTGCCAGCAGTTACTCGAGGGCGGGAGGGTTCAATGAGCAGTTCTTC.

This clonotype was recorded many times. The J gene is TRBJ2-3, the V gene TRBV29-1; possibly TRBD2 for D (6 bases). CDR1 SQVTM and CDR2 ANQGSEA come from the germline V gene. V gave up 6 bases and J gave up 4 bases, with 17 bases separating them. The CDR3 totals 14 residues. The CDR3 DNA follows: TGCAGCGTACTCGGAGGAGGGGCAGCAGATACGCAGTATTTT. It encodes CSVLGGGAADTQYF.